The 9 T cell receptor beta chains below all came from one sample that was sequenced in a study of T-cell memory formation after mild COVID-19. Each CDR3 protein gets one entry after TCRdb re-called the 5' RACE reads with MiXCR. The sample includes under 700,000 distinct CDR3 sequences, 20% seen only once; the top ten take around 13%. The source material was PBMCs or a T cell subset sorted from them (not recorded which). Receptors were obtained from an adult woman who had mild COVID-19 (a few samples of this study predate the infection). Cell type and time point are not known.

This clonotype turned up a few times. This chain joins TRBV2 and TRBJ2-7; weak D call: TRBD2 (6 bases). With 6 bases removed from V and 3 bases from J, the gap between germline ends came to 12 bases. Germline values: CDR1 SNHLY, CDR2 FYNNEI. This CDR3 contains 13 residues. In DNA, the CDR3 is TGTGCCAGCAGCTCGGGACTCTTCTACGAGCAGTACTTC. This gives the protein CASSSGLFYEQYF.

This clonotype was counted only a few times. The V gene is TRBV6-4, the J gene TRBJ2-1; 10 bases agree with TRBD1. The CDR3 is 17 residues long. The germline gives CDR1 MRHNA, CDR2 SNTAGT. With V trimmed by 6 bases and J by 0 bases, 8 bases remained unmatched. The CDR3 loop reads CASSSGTGESSYNEQFF. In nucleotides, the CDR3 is TGTGCCAGCAGCTCCGGGACAGGGGAAAGCTCCTACAATGAGCAGTTCTTC.

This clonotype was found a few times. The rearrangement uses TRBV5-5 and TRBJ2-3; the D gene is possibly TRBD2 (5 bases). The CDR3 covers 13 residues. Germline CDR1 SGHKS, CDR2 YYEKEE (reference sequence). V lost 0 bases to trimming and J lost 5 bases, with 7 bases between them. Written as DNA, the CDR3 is TGTGCCAGCAGCTTGGGGACTTTAGATACGCAGTATTTT. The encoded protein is CASSLGTLDTQYF.

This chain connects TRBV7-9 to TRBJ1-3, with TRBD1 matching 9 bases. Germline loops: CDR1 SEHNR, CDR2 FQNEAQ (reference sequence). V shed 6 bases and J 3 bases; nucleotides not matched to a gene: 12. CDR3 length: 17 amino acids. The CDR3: CASRPAPGTGSGNTIYF. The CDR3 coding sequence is TGTGCCAGCAGACCAGCCCCCGGGACAGGGAGTGGAAACACCATATATTTT. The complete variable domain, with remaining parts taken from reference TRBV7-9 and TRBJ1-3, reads DTGVSQNPRHKITKRGQNVTFRCDPISEHNRLYWYRQTLGQGPEFLTYFQNEAQLEKSRLLSDRFSAERPKGSFSTLEIQRTEQGDSAMYLCASRPAPGTGSGNTIYFGEGSWLTVV.

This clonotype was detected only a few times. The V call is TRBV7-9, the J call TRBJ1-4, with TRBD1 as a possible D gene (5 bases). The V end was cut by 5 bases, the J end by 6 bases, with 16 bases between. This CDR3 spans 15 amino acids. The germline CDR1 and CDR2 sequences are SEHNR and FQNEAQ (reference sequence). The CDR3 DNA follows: TGTGCCAGCAGCCGCCGACAGACCGGTGATGAAAAACTGTTTTTT. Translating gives CASSRRQTGDEKLFF.

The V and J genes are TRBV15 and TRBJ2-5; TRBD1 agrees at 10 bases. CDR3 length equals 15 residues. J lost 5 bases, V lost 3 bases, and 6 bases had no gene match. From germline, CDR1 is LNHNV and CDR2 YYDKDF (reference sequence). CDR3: CATSSRTGGLETQYF. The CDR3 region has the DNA TGTGCCACCAGCAGCCGGACAGGGGGGTTGGAGACCCAGTACTTC.

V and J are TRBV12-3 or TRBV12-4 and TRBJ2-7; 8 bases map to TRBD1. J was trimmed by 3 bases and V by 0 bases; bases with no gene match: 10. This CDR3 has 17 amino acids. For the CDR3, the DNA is TGTGCCAGCAGTTTAGCTCCTCCGGGACAGGCGATCTACGAGCAGTACTTC. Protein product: CASSLAPPGQAIYEQYF.

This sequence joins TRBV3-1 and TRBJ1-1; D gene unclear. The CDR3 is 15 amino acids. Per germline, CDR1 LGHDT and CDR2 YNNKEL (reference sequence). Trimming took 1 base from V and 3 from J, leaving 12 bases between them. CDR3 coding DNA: TGTGCCAGCAGCCAAGTTGGGGTTTTGGACACTGAAGCTTTCTTT. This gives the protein CASSQVGVLDTEAFF.

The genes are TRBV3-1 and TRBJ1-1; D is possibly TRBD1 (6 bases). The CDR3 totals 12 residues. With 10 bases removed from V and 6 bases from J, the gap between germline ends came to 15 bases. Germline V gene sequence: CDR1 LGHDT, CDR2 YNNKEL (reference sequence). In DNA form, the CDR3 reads TGTGCCACACAACAGGGTAGATCTGAAGCTTTCTTT. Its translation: CATQQGRSEAFF.